This T cell receptor (beta chain) was profiled in a study of blood T cell repertoires in COVID-19. Study-wide context: The origin of the acute and convalescent COVID-19 samples was the United States, Italy and Spain.

Trimming took off 0 bases at V and 0 bases at J, with 7 bases between the two ends. The germline gives CDR1 SGHDT, CDR2 YYEEEE. The CDR3 sequence is 15 residues long. Profiled with immunoSEQ multiplex PCR; TCRdb holds only in-frame clones, not every one. The sample has 300,000 to 450,000 clones, around 85% seen once. The receptor was isolated from a woman aged 18-29 years with acute or convalescent COVID-19. The sequenced sample was peripheral blood. The gene calls are TRBV5-6 and TRBJ1-5; D is undetermined. The CDR3 loop reads CASSLGVGSNQPQHF. The CDR3 coding sequence is TGTGCCAGCAGCTTGGGAGTTGGTAGCAATCAGCCCCAGCATTTT.